The present entry profiles one T cell receptor beta chain with its context. The CDR3 loop spans 17 amino acids. Germline V CDR1 and CDR2: SGHNT, YENEEA. V was clipped by 5 bases and J by 5 bases; unmatched bases: 11. This record belongs to a study of PD-L1 blockade in urothelial cancer. Sequenced by immunoSEQ multiplex PCR; TCRdb stores in-frame clones only, minus some. In the table there are under 55,000 clones, roughly 80% of which are singletons. Time point noted: pretreatment peripheral blood. Each individual provided 1 to 8 samples (taken pretreatment and on-treatment). This clonotype originated in a man aged 70 or older with urothelial cancer. The chain combines TRBV11-3 with TRBJ2-1; 11 bases match TRBD2. Sample: PBMCs, taken around atezolizumab (anti-PD-L1) treatment. The CDR3 loop reads CASSPRASGGPDNEQFF. The CDR3 DNA reads TGTGCCAGCAGCCCTCGGGCTAGCGGGGGGCCCGACAATGAGCAGTTCTTC.